These 16 T cell receptor beta chains were all obtained from the same sample, sequenced in a study of post-analysis software for immune sequencing data. Study-wide results and caveats: Five or six TRBV segments were significantly more frequent in patients than in controls. TRBV5-6, TRBV5-1 and TRBV20-1 were among these segments.

Researchers reported that TCR beta cDNA libraries carried unique molecular identifiers. TCRdb re-called the PCR reads with MiXCR, one entry per CDR3 protein. The table shows roughly 870,000 distinct CDR3 sequences, with about 50% occurring only once. No antigen has been assigned to these receptors. The sequenced sample consisted of blood. These receptors were obtained from a girl aged 10 to 17 with multiple sclerosis.

This clonotype was seen just once. The chain carries TRBV5-1 and TRBJ2-6; perhaps TRBD2 as D (5 bases). The V gene lost 0 bases and the J gene lost 3 bases, with 16 bases spanning the gap. Germline CDR1 SGHRS, CDR2 YFSETQ. There are 18 residues in the CDR3. The CDR3 DNA sequence: TGCGCCAGCAGCTTGGGACGGGAACCCTCTGGTGGGGCCAACGTCCTGACTTTC. Amino acids: CASSLGREPSGGANVLTF.

This clonotype was seen only a few times. The J gene is TRBJ2-7, the V gene TRBV20-1, with D possibly being TRBD1 (6 bases). V lost 6 bases to trimming and J lost 2 bases, with 11 bases between them. The CDR3 is 12 residues long. Germline loops: CDR1 DFQATT, CDR2 SNEGSKA (reference sequence). The CDR3 coding sequence is TGCAGTGCCCCTAAGGGGGCCTACGAGCAGTACTTC. This sequence encodes CSAPKGAYEQYF.

The gene calls are TRBV6-5 and TRBJ2-4; 8 bases match TRBD2. The length of the CDR3 is 14 residues. After removal of 6 bases from V and 5 bases from J, the junction contained 6 bases not matched to a gene. Germline CDR1 and CDR2: MNHEY and SVGAGI. This CDR3 is CASRTPGGENIQYF. In nucleotides, the CDR3 is TGTGCCAGCAGAACCCCGGGGGGGGAAAACATTCAGTACTTC.

This clonotype was recorded a few times. V is TRBV24-1 and J is TRBJ2-4; 10 positions agree with TRBD1. Looked up from germline, CDR1 is KGHDR and CDR2 is SFDVKD. J lost 7 bases, V lost 3 bases, and 8 bases had no gene match. This CDR3 has 16 amino acids. CDR3 amino acids: CATSDRDRGGLNIQYF. CDR3 in DNA: TGTGCCACCAGTGATCGGGACAGGGGAGGGTTGAACATTCAGTACTTC.

The V gene is TRBV6-2 or TRBV6-3, the J gene TRBJ2-6; D might be TRBD2 (6 bases). CDR1 and CDR2 (germline): MNHEY, SVGEGT. V was clipped by 1 base and J by 1 base, with 17 bases between them. This CDR3 spans 19 amino acids. CDR3 DNA: TGTGCCAGCAGTTACTTGGTTGCCGGCGGGGTATCTGGGGCCAACGTCCTGACTTTC. Amino acid sequence: CASSYLVAGGVSGANVLTF.

The chain has TRBV7-2 and TRBJ2-1, with 7 bases lining up with TRBD1. Gene TRBJ2-7 matches the end of the DNA better, so the J call may be wrong. The CDR3 is made up of 15 amino acids. Germline V gene lookup returns CDR1 SGHTA and CDR2 FQGNSA. The CDR3 sequence: CASSLPWGTDYEQYF. DNA of the CDR3: TGTGCCAGCAGCCTCCCCTGGGGGACAGATTACGAGCAGTACTTC.

This chain connects TRBV6-4 to TRBJ1-2; 8 bases agree with TRBD1. The J segment lost 1 base and the V segment lost 5 bases, leaving 6 bases of the junction unmatched. This CDR3 comprises 15 residues. Germline V gene lookup returns CDR1 MRHNA and CDR2 SNTAGT. The CDR3 loop is CASSRGQGGNYGYTF. The CDR3, as DNA: TGTGCCAGCAGTCGCGGACAGGGCGGTAACTATGGCTACACCTTC.

To note about this clonotype: At one of its ends the junction is not consistent with the germline gene, which may arise from a read error. The gene calls are TRBV5-1 and TRBJ2-1; tentatively, D is TRBD2 (7 bases). The CDR3 is 15 residues long. Germline CDR1 is SGHRS and CDR2 is YFSETQ. CDR3 loop: CAGSLGGGADNEQFF. The CDR3 bases are TGCGCCGGCAGCTTGGGAGGGGGGGCGGACAATGAGCAGTTCTTC.

The V gene is TRBV20-1, the J gene TRBJ2-5, with 11 nucleotides matching TRBD2. The J segment lost 3 bases and the V segment lost 6 bases, leaving 9 bases of the junction unmatched. CDR3 length: 15 amino acids. CDR1 is DFQATT and CDR2 is SNEGSKA in the germline V gene (reference sequence). The CDR3 nucleotides are TGCAGTGCCCTCACGACTAGCGGGACCAAAGAGACCCAGTACTTC. It translates to CSALTTSGTKETQYF.

This clonotype has only a few counts. The chain is built from TRBV5-1 and TRBJ2-1; possibly TRBD1 for D (7 bases). This CDR3 contains 17 residues. Trimming stripped 7 bases from V and 0 bases from J, with 20 bases between. Looked up from germline, CDR1 is SGHRS and CDR2 is YFSETQ. The CDR3 coding sequence is TGCGCCAGCTCCTCAGGCGGGACAGTAAGCTCCTACAATGAGCAGTTCTTC. Translation gives CASSSGGTVSSYNEQFF.

The CDR3 region has the DNA TGCGCCAGCAGCTTGGCCCCGGGACAGGGAGGGCCGTACTTC. Amino acid sequence: CASSLAPGQGGPYF. The chain recombines TRBV5-1 with TRBJ2-5; 9 positions agree with TRBD1. CDR1 and CDR2 from the germline V gene are SGHRS and YFSETQ. The CDR3 length is 14 residues. The trim removed 0 bases at V and 13 bases at J, leaving 10 bases unmatched. Full variable domain (rest looked up from reference TRBV5-1 and TRBJ2-5): KAGVTQTPRYLIKTRGQQVTLSCSPISGHRSVSWYQQTPGQGLQFLFEYFSETQRNKGNFPGRFSGRQFSNSRSEMNVSTLELGDSALYLCASSLAPGQGGPYFGPGTRLLVL.

J is TRBJ2-4 and V is TRBV7-9, with a possible D match to TRBD1 (5 bases). The J call may be in error: the DNA end matches TRBJ2-7 better. The germline V gene has CDR1 SEHNR and CDR2 FQNEAQ (reference sequence). The CDR3 is made up of 14 amino acids. CDR3 DNA: TGTGCCAGCAGCGCGACAGTAAACGTCTACGAGCAGTACTTC. Translated, it gives CASSATVNVYEQYF.

This chain uses TRBV12-3 or TRBV12-4 with TRBJ2-7, with a possible D match to TRBD1 (8 bases). This CDR3 is 14 amino acids long. V was cut by 5 bases and J by 2 bases, with 13 bases left in between. CDR3 DNA sequence: TGTGCCAGCAGTACAGGGGGGGTGGCCTACGAGCAGTACTTC. The encoded protein is CASSTGGVAYEQYF.

The V gene is TRBV10-3, the J gene TRBJ2-1, with D hard to call. CDR1 and CDR2 (germline): ENHRY, SYGVKD. The CDR3 has 18 amino acids. V lost 1 base to trimming and J lost 0 bases, with 16 bases between them. In DNA, the CDR3 is TGTGCCATCAGTGAGTGGCCTGTCGGCGGTAGCTCCTACAATGAGCAGTTCTTC. Amino acid sequence: CAISEWPVGGSSYNEQFF.

This clonotype was counted a few times. J is TRBJ1-1 and V is TRBV6-5; no clear D. This CDR3 comprises 11 residues. Germline V CDR1 and CDR2: MNHEY, SVGAGI. The CDR3 DNA follows: TGTGCTGTGGGATGGTCCACTGAAGCTTTCTTT. Protein product: CAVGWSTEAFF.

This clonotype turned up a few times. V and J are TRBV6-5 and TRBJ2-4; no clear D gene. The length of the CDR3 is 13 residues. Germline CDR1 MNHEY, CDR2 SVGAGI. Deletions cut 6 bases from V and 6 bases from J, with 12 bases between. CDR3: CASSEAKRNIQYF. For the CDR3, the DNA is TGTGCCAGCAGCGAGGCGAAACGAAACATTCAGTACTTC.